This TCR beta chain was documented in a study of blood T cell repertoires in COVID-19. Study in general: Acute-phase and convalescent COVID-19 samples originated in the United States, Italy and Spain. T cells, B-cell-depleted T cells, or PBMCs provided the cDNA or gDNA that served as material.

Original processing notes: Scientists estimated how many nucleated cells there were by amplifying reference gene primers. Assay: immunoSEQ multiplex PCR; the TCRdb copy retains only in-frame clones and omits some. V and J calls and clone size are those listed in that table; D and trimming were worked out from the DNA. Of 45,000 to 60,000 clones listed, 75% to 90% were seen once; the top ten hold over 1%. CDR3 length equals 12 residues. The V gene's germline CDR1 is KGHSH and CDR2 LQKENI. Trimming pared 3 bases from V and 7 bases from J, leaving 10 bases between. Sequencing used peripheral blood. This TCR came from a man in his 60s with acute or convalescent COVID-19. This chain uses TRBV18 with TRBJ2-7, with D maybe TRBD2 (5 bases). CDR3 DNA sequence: TGTGCCAGCTCACCTGGACTGAGGGAGCAGTACTTC. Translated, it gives CASSPGLREQYF.